This T cell receptor (beta chain) was found in a study of blood T cell repertoires in COVID-19. Study details: Samples taken during acute and convalescent COVID-19 were collected in the United States, Italy and Spain.

Profiled with immunoSEQ multiplex PCR; TCRdb holds only in-frame clones, not every one. The sample includes some 250,000 clones, around 79% of them seen just once. Sequenced input: peripheral blood. This clonotype was obtained from a woman older than 75 with acute or convalescent COVID-19.

The CDR3 is CASSQDFQVPKTNSPLHF. The CDR3 nucleotides are TGTGCCAGCAGCCAAGATTTTCAGGTCCCAAAGACCAATTCACCCCTCCACTTT. The rearrangement joins TRBV3-1 (or the pseudogene TRBV3-2) to TRBJ1-6, with no clear D. CDR1 is LGHDT and CDR2 is YNNKEL in the germline V gene (reference sequence). CDR3 length: 18 residues. The V end was cut by 0 bases, the J end by 7 bases, with 19 bases between.